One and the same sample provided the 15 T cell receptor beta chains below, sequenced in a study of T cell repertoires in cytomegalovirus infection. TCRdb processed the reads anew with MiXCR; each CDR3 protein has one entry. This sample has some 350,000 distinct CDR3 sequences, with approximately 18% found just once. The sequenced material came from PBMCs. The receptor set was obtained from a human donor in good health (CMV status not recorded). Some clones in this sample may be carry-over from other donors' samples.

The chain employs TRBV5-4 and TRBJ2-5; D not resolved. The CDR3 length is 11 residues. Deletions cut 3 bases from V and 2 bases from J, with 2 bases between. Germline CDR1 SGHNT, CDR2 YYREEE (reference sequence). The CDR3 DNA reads TGTGCCAGCAGCTGGCAAGAGACCCAGTACTTC. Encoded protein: CASSWQETQYF.

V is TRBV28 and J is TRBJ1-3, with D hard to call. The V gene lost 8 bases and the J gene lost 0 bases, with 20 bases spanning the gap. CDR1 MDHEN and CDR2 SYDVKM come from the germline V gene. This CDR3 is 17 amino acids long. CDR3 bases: TGTGCCAGCGTAAGCGCAGAAACTATGAGCTCTGGAAACACCATATATTTT. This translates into CASVSAETMSSGNTIYF. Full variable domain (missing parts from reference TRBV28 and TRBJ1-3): DVKVTQSSRYLVKRTGEKVFLECVQDMDHENMFWYRQDPGLGLRLIYFSYDVKMKEKGDIPEGYSVSREKKERFSLILESASTNQTSMYLCASVSAETMSSGNTIYFGEGSWLTVV.

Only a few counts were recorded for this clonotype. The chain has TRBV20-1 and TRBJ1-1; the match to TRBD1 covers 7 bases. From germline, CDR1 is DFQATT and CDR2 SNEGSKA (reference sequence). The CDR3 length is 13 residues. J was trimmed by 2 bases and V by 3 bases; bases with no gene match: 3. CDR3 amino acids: CSARGDRNTEAFF. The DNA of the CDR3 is TGCAGTGCTAGGGGGGACAGAAACACTGAAGCTTTCTTT.

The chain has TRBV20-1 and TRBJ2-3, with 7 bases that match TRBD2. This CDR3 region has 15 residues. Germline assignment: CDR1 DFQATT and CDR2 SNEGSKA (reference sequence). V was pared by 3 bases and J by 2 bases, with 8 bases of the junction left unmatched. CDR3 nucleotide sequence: TGCAGTGCTAGTCGACTAGCCCTGGCCACAGATACGCAGTATTTT. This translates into CSASRLALATDTQYF.

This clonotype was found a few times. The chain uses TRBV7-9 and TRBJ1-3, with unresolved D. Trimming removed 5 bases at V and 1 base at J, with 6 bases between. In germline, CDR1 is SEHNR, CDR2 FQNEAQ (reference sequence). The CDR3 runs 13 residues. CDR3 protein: CASSPKSGNTIYF. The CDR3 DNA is TGTGCCAGCAGCCCTAAGTCTGGAAACACCATATATTTT.

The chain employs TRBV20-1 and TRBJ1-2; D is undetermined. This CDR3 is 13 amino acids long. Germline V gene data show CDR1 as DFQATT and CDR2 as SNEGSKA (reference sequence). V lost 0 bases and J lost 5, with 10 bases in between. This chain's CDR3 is CSAREAFGYGYTF. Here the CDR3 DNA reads TGCAGTGCTAGAGAGGCCTTCGGATATGGCTACACCTTC.

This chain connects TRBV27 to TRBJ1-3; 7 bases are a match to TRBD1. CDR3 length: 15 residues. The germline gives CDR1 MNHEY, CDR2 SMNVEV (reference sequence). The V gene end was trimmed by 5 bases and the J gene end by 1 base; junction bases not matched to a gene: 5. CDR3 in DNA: TGTGCCAGCAGTAAACCGACAGGGTCTGGAAACACCATATATTTT. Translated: CASSKPTGSGNTIYF.

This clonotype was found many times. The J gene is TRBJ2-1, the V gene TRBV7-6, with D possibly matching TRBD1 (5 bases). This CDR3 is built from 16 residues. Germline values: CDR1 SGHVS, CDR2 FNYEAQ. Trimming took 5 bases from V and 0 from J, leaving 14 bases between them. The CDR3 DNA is TGTGCCAGCAGCCAGCGACAGCGAAGCTCCTACAATGAGCAGTTCTTC. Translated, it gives CASSQRQRSSYNEQFF.

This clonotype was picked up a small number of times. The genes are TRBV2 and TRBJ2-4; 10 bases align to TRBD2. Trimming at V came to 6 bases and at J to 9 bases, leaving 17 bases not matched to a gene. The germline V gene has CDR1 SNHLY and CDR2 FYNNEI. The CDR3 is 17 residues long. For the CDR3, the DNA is TGTGCCAGCAGGGCCCCGCAAGGAGCGGGGGGGCTCGGCATTCAGTACTTC. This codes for CASRAPQGAGGLGIQYF.

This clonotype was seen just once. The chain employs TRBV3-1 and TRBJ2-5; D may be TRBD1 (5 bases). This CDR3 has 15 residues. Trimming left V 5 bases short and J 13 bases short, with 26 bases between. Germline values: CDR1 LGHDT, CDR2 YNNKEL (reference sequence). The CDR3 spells CASSYSVRTTKRRYF. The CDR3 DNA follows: TGTGCCAGCAGCTACTCGGTCAGGACAACCAAGAGGAGGTACTTC.

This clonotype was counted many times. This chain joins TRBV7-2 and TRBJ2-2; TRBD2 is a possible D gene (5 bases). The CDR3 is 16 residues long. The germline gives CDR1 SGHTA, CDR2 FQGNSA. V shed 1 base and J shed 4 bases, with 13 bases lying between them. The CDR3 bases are TGTGCCAGCAGCTTAGGGGGAAAGCGGACCACCGGGGAGCTGTTTTTT. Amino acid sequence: CASSLGGKRTTGELFF.

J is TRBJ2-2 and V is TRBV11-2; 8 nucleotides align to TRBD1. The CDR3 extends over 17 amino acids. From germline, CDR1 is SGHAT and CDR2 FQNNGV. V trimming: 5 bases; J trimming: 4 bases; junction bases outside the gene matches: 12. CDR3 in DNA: TGTGCCAGCAGCCTAAGCTCCGGACAGGGAGGCACCGGGGAGCTGTTTTTT. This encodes CASSLSSGQGGTGELFF.

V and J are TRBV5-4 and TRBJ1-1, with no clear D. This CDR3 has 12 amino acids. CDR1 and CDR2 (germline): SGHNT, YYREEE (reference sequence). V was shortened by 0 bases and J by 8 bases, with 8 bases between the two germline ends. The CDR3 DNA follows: TGTGCCAGCAGCTTGGACATAAACGAAGCTTTCTTT. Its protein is CASSLDINEAFF.

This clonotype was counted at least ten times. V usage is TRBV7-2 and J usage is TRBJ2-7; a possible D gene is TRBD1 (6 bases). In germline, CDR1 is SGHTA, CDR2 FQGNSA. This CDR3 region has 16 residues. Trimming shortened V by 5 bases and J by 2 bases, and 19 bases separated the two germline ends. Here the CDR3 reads CASSLVPTGGPYEQYF. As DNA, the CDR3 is TGTGCCAGCAGCCTCGTCCCGACAGGCGGACCCTACGAGCAGTACTTC. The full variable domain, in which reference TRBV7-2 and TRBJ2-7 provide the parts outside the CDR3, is GAGVSQSPSNKVTEKGKDVELRCDPISGHTALYWYRQSLGQGLEFLIYFQGNSAPDKSGLPSDRFSAERTGGSVSTLTIQRTQQEDSAVYLCASSLVPTGGPYEQYFGPGTRLTVT.

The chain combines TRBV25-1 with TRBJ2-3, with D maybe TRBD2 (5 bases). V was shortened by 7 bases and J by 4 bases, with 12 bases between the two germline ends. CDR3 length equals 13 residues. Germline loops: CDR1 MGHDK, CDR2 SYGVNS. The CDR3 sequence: CASKVGAADTQYF. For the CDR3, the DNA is TGTGCCAGCAAGGTAGGAGCGGCAGATACGCAGTATTTT. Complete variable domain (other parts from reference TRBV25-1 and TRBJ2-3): EADIYQTPRYLVIGTGKKITLECSQTMGHDKMYWYQQDPGMELHLIHYSYGVNSTEKGDLSSESTVSRIRTEHFPLTLESARPSHTSQYLCASKVGAADTQYFGPGTRLTVL.